Below are 13 T cell receptor beta chains sequenced from a single sample in a study of T cells in Graves' hyperthyroidism and ophthalmopathy. There were TCR beta CDR3 regions amplified from RNA transcripts. TCR CDR3 underwent first-round RT-PCR with the HTBI primer set. Using its own MiXCR run on the multiplex PCR reads, TCRdb lists one record per CDR3 protein. This sample has tens of thousands of distinct CDR3 sequences, with 40% to 55% found just once. Specimen: blood. These receptors all come from a woman between 50 and 59 years old with Graves' hyperthyroidism that later progressed to Graves' ophthalmopathy.

Comment on this clonotype: The CDR3 does not close with the conserved phenylalanine or tryptophan, likely indicating a read error. Because the CDR3's place on the DNA is in doubt, the DNA is left out and the CDR3 is given as listed by TCRdb. The chain joins TRBV6-5 to TRBJ2-6. The CDR3 is 8 residues long, counting both termini. Looked up from germline, CDR1 is MNHEY and CDR2 is SVGAGI. The CDR3 region is CASSPATS.

V usage is TRBV10-1 and J usage is TRBJ2-7, with no clear D. Germline V lookup: CDR1 WNHNN, CDR2 SYGVQD (reference sequence). The CDR3 is 14 residues long. V lost 1 base and J 0 bases, leaving 7 bases between the germline ends. CDR3 nucleotides: TGCGCCAGCAGTGAGTGGAACAGCTCCTACGAGCAGTACTTC. This codes for CASSEWNSSYEQYF.

The rearrangement links TRBV4-2 to TRBJ2-3; D may be TRBD2 (6 bases). The germline gives CDR1 LGHNA, CDR2 YNFKEQ. The CDR3 is 15 amino acids. Trimming took off 0 bases at V and 2 bases at J, with 9 bases between the two ends. The chain's CDR3 is CASSQEGGVTDTQYF. CDR3 sequence (DNA): TGTGCCAGCAGCCAAGAAGGCGGGGTCACAGATACGCAGTATTTT.

The chain recombines TRBV2 with TRBJ1-2; D not resolved. The V gene's germline CDR1 is SNHLY and CDR2 FYNNEI. Trimming shortened V by 4 bases and J by 3 bases, and 3 bases separated the two germline ends. There are 11 residues in the CDR3. CDR3 region: CASSVYYGYTF. The CDR3 coding sequence is TGTGCCAGCAGTGTGTACTATGGCTACACCTTC.

This clonotype was observed at least ten times. The chain has TRBV9 and TRBJ2-5; possible D gene TRBD1, 5 bases. In germline, CDR1 is SGDLS, CDR2 YYNGEE. The CDR3 is made up of 13 amino acids. Trimming shortened V by 0 bases and J by 3 bases, and 6 bases separated the two germline ends. The CDR3 DNA follows: TGTGCCAGCAGCGTAGGACAGAAAGAGACCCAGTACTTC. Protein: CASSVGQKETQYF.

V usage is TRBV20-1 and J usage is TRBJ1-2; D gene unclear. Germline CDR1 is DFQATT and CDR2 is SNEGSKA (reference sequence). The CDR3 has 11 amino acids. V was pared by 1 base and J by 6 bases, with 6 bases between. The CDR3 DNA follows: TGCAGTGCTAGAGGGGGAAATGGCTACACCTTC. Protein: CSARGGNGYTF.

This clonotype showed up just once. This chain uses TRBV7-8 with TRBJ1-1; 9 bases line up with TRBD1. In germline, CDR1 is SGHVS, CDR2 FQNEAQ. The CDR3 is made up of 15 amino acids. The V gene end was trimmed by 1 base and the J gene end by 2 bases; junction bases not matched to a gene: 2. DNA for the CDR3: TGTGCCAGCAGCTTAGTACAGGGGGCAAACACTGAAGCTTTCTTT. Translation gives CASSLVQGANTEAFF.

This rearrangement joins TRBV20-1 to TRBJ2-5, with 7 bases identical to TRBD2. Germline-derived CDR1 and CDR2 are DFQATT and SNEGSKA (reference sequence). The V segment lost 0 bases and the J segment 5 bases; nucleotides outside the gene matches: 6. The CDR3 runs to 14 residues. CDR3 residues: CSARDYQRDETQYF. Here the CDR3 DNA reads TGCAGTGCTAGAGATTACCAGCGGGATGAGACCCAGTACTTC.

The V call is TRBV10-3, the J call TRBJ2-5; 9 nucleotides line up with TRBD1. CDR1 and CDR2 from the germline V gene are ENHRY and SYGVKD. The CDR3 loop spans 12 amino acids. With V trimmed by 10 bases and J by 5 bases, 5 bases remained unmatched. The CDR3 nucleotides read TGTGCCACTGGACAGGGGCGCGAGACCCAGTACTTC. Translation gives CATGQGRETQYF.

In this sample, this clonotype turned up many times. The chain links TRBV2 to TRBJ1-1, with D perhaps matching TRBD1 (6 bases). V was shortened by 6 bases and J by 5 bases, with 16 bases between the two germline ends. The CDR3 length is 14 residues. Germline lookup yields CDR1 SNHLY and CDR2 FYNNEI. The CDR3 reads CASSTNRVGTEAFF. The CDR3 coding sequence is TGTGCCAGCAGCACGAACAGGGTCGGGACTGAAGCTTTCTTT. Full variable domain (outside the CDR3, taken from reference TRBV2 and TRBJ1-1): EPEVTQTPSHQVTQMGQEVILRCVPISNHLYFYWYRQILGQKVEFLVSFYNNEISEKSEIFDDQFSVERPDGSNFTLKIRSTKLEDSAMYFCASSTNRVGTEAFFGQGTRLTVV.

V usage is TRBV9 and J usage is TRBJ2-7; 12 nucleotides line up with TRBD2. This CDR3 spans 15 amino acids. Unmatched junction bases numbered 8, after V lost 3 bases and J lost 7 bases. Germline CDR1 reads SGDLS; CDR2 reads YYNGEE. CDR3 protein: CASSGRLAGVREQYF. The CDR3 DNA reads as TGTGCCAGCAGCGGCAGACTAGCGGGAGTTCGAGAGCAGTACTTC. Based on the CDR3 plus reference TRBV9 and TRBJ2-7, the full variable domain is DSGVTQTPKHLITATGQRVTLRCSPRSGDLSVYWYQQSLDQGLQFLIQYYNGEERAKGNILERFSAQQFPDLHSELNLSSLELGDSALYFCASSGRLAGVREQYFGPGTRLTVT.

This rearrangement joins TRBV7-9 to TRBJ2-2; D remains ambiguous. The V end was cut by 0 bases, the J end by 9 bases, with 2 bases between. CDR3 size: 11 residues. CDR1 is SEHNR, CDR2 FQNEAQ, per germline (reference sequence). CDR3 sequence reads: CASSLAWELFF. The CDR3 bases are TGTGCCAGCAGCTTAGCGTGGGAGCTGTTTTTT.

The rearrangement links TRBV20-1 to TRBJ1-6; the match to TRBD1 covers 9 bases. The CDR3 is 13 residues long. V lost 3 bases to trimming and J lost 10 bases; unmatched junction nucleotides: 4. Germline CDR1 is DFQATT and CDR2 is SNEGSKA (reference sequence). The CDR3 nucleotides read TGCAGTGCTAGGGGGGACAGGGACTCACCCCTCCACTTT. Translated, it gives CSARGDRDSPLHF.